These T cell receptor beta chains were read from a single sample in a study of blood T cell repertoires in COVID-19. The assay was immunoSEQ multiplex PCR, and TCRdb's table has in-frame clones only and misses some. Found here are roughly 260,000 clones, more than 70% of them singletons; the top ten hold about 3.4%. Material: peripheral blood. The receptors stem from a woman aged 18-29 years with acute or convalescent COVID-19. The CDR3 runs from the conserved cysteine through the conserved F or W. Fields, in order: D gene, V gene, clone size, J gene, CDR3 DNA, CDR3 protein. D genes are given only for firm matches. For some rows the clone size is stated as once, few or many, or as a class when expanded; others skip it.

NA,TRBV2,once,TRBJ2-1,TGTGCCAGCAGCACGCCTCGCGTGCCCTCCTACAATGAGCAGTTCTTC,CASSTPRVPSYNEQFF
NA,TRBV18,once,TRBJ1-1,TGTGCCAGCTCACCGGAAAGGGGCACTGAAGCTTTCTTT,CASSPERGTEAFF
TRBD1,TRBV27,NA,TRBJ2-1,TGTGCCAGCAGAACAGGGGCCCACTACAATGAGCAGTTCTTC,CASRTGAHYNEQFF
NA,TRBV3-1/TRBV3-2,NA,TRBJ2-3,TGTGCCAGCAGCCACAGGGTCGCTAGCACAGATACGCAGTATTTT,CASSHRVASTDTQYF
TRBD1,TRBV5-1,NA,TRBJ1-2,TGCGCCAGCAGCCAGGGACAGGGAGTAGATGGCTACACCTTC,CASSQGQGVDGYTF
NA,TRBV6-5,NA,TRBJ1-5,TGTGCCAGCAGTTACGGGGGGAATAGCAATCAGCCCCAGCATTTT,CASSYGGNSNQPQHF
NA,TRBV6-1,NA,TRBJ1-5,TGTGCCAGCAGTGAATACTGGGGAGGGAATCAGCCCCAGCATTTT,CASSEYWGGNQPQHF
TRBD1,TRBV6-5,NA,TRBJ1-2,TGTGCCAGCAACCAGGACAGGGAGCGCGGCTACACCTTC,CASNQDRERGYTF
NA,TRBV28,NA,TRBJ1-1,TGTGCCAGCAGGCCCGACAGGCTGAACACTGAAGCTTTCTTT,CASRPDRLNTEAFF
TRBD2,TRBV27,NA,TRBJ2-7,TGTGCCAGTAGCGGGAGCTCCTACGAGCAGTACTTC,CASSGSSYEQYF
NA,TRBV27,NA,TRBJ2-7,TGTGCCAGCAGTCTGACGTGGACTGGCTCCTACGAGCAGTACTTC,CASSLTWTGSYEQYF
NA,TRBV7-2,NA,TRBJ2-7,TGTGCCAGCAGCCCGGACGAAGGGGCCTACGAGCAGTACTTC,CASSPDEGAYEQYF
TRBD2,TRBV11-2,NA,TRBJ2-1,TGTGCCAGCAGCTCGGGGACTAGCGGGAGGGCGGTGGATGAGCAGTTCTTC,CASSSGTSGRAVDEQFF
NA,TRBV12-3/TRBV12-4,NA,TRBJ2-5,TGTGCCAGCAACGGGATCTCGGGGACCCAGTACTTC,CASNGISGTQYF
NA,TRBV5-1,NA,TRBJ2-1,TGCGCCAGCAGCGCCACAGGGAATATAAATGAGCAGTTCTTC,CASSATGNINEQFF
TRBD2,TRBV6-2/TRBV6-3,NA,TRBJ2-7,TGTGCCAGCAGTTATGGTCGGGGAGGGAGGGCCTACGAGCAGTACTTC,CASSYGRGGRAYEQYF
TRBD2,TRBV5-3,NA,TRBJ2-1,TGTGCCAGAAGCCTCGACCTAGCGGGAGGCCCCTCCTACAATGAGCAGTTCTTC,CARSLDLAGGPSYNEQFF
TRBD1,TRBV30,NA,TRBJ1-2,TGTGCCTGGAGTATACAGGGGGGGTGGTATGGCTACACCTTC,CAWSIQGGWYGYTF
NA,TRBV18,NA,TRBJ1-6,TGTGCCAGCTCACCTACAAGTAATTCACCCCTCCACTTT,CASSPTSNSPLHF
NA,TRBV11-2,NA,TRBJ2-5,TGTGCCAGCAGCTTGGGGGGAGCAGGGAAAGAGACCCAGTACTTC,CASSLGGAGKETQYF
TRBD2,TRBV7-8,NA,TRBJ2-7,TGTGCCAGCAGCCTTACTAGCGACTACGAGCAGTACTTC,CASSLTSDYEQYF
NA,TRBV5-1,NA,TRBJ1-2,TGCGCCAGCAGCCTCACCGGTACGGACAGTCTTCCTAACTATGGCTACACCTTC,CASSLTGTDSLPNYGYTF
NA,TRBV3-1/TRBV3-2,few,TRBJ1-1,TGTGCCAGCAGCCAAAATTGGCAGAACACTGAAGCTTTCTTT,CASSQNWQNTEAFF
NA,TRBV18,NA,TRBJ2-4,TGTGCCAGCTCACCAGAGCCGGGACTAGCCAAAAACATTCAGTACTTC,CASSPEPGLAKNIQYF
NA,TRBV30,NA,TRBJ1-6,TGTGCCTGGAGACCCGGGAACTGGAATAATTCACCCCTCCACTTT,CAWRPGNWNNSPLHF
TRBD2,TRBV29-1,NA,TRBJ2-2,TGCAGCGTCTATGGGACTAGCGAGAACACCGGGGAGCTGTTTTTT,CSVYGTSENTGELFF
NA,TRBV5-1,NA,TRBJ1-2,TGCGCCAGCAGTTCCTTCAGCTATGGCTACACCTTC,CASSSFSYGYTF
TRBD2,TRBV19,many,TRBJ2-1,TGTGCCAGTAGTAGACTAGCGGGAACCAACGGTGAGCAGTTCTTC,CASSRLAGTNGEQFF
NA,TRBV27,few,TRBJ2-7,TGTGCCAGCAGTTTAAGGGGGGGACTTGGCTACGAGCAGTACTTC,CASSLRGGLGYEQYF
TRBD2,TRBV18,NA,TRBJ2-7,TGTGCCAGCTCACCCACCGGGACTAGCGGCGACGAGCAGTACTTC,CASSPTGTSGDEQYF
TRBD2,TRBV5-4,NA,TRBJ2-3,TGTGCCAGCAGCTGGGGGCGAGGGACTAGCGGGATCACAGATACGCAGTATTTT,CASSWGRGTSGITDTQYF
NA,TRBV29-1,NA,TRBJ1-6,TGCAGCGTTCGAAAAACCGGGACTAGTAATTCACCCCTCCACTTT,CSVRKTGTSNSPLHF
NA,TRBV6-1,NA,TRBJ1-2,TGTGCCAGCAGTGAATCTGGGAGTACCGACTACACCTTC,CASSESGSTDYTF
NA,TRBV7-9,NA,TRBJ2-7,TGTGCCAGCAGCTTACATTACGAGCAGTACTTC,CASSLHYEQYF
NA,TRBV5-1,NA,TRBJ1-1,TGCGCCAGCAGCTTGGTCGGGTCGAACACTGAAGCTTTCTTT,CASSLVGSNTEAFF
TRBD1,TRBV27,NA,TRBJ1-4,TGTGCCAGCAGTTTCCGGGACAGTAATGAAAAACTGTTTTTT,CASSFRDSNEKLFF
NA,TRBV5-1,once,TRBJ2-3,TGCGCCAGCAGCTTGGGGGCAATTCCGGGCACAGATACGCAGTATTTT,CASSLGAIPGTDTQYF
TRBD1,TRBV7-2,NA,TRBJ2-7,TGTGCCAGCAGCGTCGACAGGGGATCAGCCTACGAGCAGTACTTC,CASSVDRGSAYEQYF
NA,TRBV25-1,NA,TRBJ2-1,TGTGCCAGCAGGGAGGGGAGCTCCTACAATGAGCAGTTCTTC,CASREGSSYNEQFF
NA,TRBV6-5,NA,TRBJ2-7,TGTGCCAGCAGGGGGCAGGGATTCTACGAGCAGTACTTC,CASRGQGFYEQYF
NA,TRBV3-1/TRBV3-2,NA,TRBJ2-3,TGTGCCAGCAGCCGGACTTATACCACAGATACGCAGTATTTT,CASSRTYTTDTQYF
TRBD1,TRBV2,NA,TRBJ1-5,TGTGCCAGCAGTGAACAGGGGGCCTACGAGTCTAGCAATCAGCCCCAGCATTTT,CASSEQGAYESSNQPQHF
NA,TRBV25-1,few,TRBJ2-7,TGTGCCAGCAGTGAGTTTTTTCCGGGGTTAAACGACGAGCAGTACTTC,CASSEFFPGLNDEQYF
NA,TRBV3-1/TRBV3-2,NA,TRBJ2-6,TGTGCCAGCAGCCACGAAGGCGGGCTCTCTGGGGCCAACGTCCTGACTTTC,CASSHEGGLSGANVLTF
TRBD2,TRBV24-1,NA,TRBJ2-3,TGTGCCACCAGTGACATAGCGGGAGCAGATACGCAGTATTTT,CATSDIAGADTQYF
NA,TRBV4-3,once,TRBJ2-6,TGCGCCAGCAGCCAAGATCAGACGGGGGTGTCTGGGGCCAACGTCCTGACTTTC,CASSQDQTGVSGANVLTF
TRBD1,TRBV6-6,NA,TRBJ1-1,TGTGCCAGCAGTTTGACAGGGCCTGAAGCTTTCTTT,CASSLTGPEAFF
NA,TRBV3-1/TRBV3-2,NA,TRBJ2-7,TGTGCCAGCAGCCCCGGGACAATCCCCTACGAGCAGTACTTC,CASSPGTIPYEQYF
TRBD2,TRBV15,NA,TRBJ2-3,TGTGCCACCAGCAGAGATCCCCTAGCGGGACCAGTGGATACGCAGTATTTT,CATSRDPLAGPVDTQYF
TRBD1,TRBV27,NA,TRBJ2-1,TGTGCCAGCAGTGTGACAGGGGGATCCTACAATGAGCAGTTCTTC,CASSVTGGSYNEQFF
NA,TRBV7-8,NA,TRBJ2-7,TGTGCCAGCAGCCAGGACTTCAGCTCCTACGAGCAGTACTTC,CASSQDFSSYEQYF
TRBD2,TRBV7-9,NA,TRBJ2-5,TGTGCCAGCAGCTTAGGGGTCGCGGGGGGAGAGACCCAGTACTTC,CASSLGVAGGETQYF
TRBD1,TRBV9,NA,TRBJ2-7,TGTGCCAGCAGCGTAGGGAACAGGGGTGAGCAGTACTTC,CASSVGNRGEQYF
TRBD1,TRBV28,NA,TRBJ2-7,TGTGCCAGCAGGGGAGACAGGAAGAGGGGGCGTGGGCCCTACGAGCAGTACTTC,CASRGDRKRGRGPYEQYF
TRBD2,TRBV9,NA,TRBJ2-7,TGTGCCAGCAGCGTAGTAGGGACTAGCACTTTATACGAGCAGTACTTC,CASSVVGTSTLYEQYF
TRBD2,TRBV4-1,NA,TRBJ2-1,TGCGCCAGCAGCCAAGATCAAGCGGGGCTTTCAAATGAGCAGTTCTTC,CASSQDQAGLSNEQFF